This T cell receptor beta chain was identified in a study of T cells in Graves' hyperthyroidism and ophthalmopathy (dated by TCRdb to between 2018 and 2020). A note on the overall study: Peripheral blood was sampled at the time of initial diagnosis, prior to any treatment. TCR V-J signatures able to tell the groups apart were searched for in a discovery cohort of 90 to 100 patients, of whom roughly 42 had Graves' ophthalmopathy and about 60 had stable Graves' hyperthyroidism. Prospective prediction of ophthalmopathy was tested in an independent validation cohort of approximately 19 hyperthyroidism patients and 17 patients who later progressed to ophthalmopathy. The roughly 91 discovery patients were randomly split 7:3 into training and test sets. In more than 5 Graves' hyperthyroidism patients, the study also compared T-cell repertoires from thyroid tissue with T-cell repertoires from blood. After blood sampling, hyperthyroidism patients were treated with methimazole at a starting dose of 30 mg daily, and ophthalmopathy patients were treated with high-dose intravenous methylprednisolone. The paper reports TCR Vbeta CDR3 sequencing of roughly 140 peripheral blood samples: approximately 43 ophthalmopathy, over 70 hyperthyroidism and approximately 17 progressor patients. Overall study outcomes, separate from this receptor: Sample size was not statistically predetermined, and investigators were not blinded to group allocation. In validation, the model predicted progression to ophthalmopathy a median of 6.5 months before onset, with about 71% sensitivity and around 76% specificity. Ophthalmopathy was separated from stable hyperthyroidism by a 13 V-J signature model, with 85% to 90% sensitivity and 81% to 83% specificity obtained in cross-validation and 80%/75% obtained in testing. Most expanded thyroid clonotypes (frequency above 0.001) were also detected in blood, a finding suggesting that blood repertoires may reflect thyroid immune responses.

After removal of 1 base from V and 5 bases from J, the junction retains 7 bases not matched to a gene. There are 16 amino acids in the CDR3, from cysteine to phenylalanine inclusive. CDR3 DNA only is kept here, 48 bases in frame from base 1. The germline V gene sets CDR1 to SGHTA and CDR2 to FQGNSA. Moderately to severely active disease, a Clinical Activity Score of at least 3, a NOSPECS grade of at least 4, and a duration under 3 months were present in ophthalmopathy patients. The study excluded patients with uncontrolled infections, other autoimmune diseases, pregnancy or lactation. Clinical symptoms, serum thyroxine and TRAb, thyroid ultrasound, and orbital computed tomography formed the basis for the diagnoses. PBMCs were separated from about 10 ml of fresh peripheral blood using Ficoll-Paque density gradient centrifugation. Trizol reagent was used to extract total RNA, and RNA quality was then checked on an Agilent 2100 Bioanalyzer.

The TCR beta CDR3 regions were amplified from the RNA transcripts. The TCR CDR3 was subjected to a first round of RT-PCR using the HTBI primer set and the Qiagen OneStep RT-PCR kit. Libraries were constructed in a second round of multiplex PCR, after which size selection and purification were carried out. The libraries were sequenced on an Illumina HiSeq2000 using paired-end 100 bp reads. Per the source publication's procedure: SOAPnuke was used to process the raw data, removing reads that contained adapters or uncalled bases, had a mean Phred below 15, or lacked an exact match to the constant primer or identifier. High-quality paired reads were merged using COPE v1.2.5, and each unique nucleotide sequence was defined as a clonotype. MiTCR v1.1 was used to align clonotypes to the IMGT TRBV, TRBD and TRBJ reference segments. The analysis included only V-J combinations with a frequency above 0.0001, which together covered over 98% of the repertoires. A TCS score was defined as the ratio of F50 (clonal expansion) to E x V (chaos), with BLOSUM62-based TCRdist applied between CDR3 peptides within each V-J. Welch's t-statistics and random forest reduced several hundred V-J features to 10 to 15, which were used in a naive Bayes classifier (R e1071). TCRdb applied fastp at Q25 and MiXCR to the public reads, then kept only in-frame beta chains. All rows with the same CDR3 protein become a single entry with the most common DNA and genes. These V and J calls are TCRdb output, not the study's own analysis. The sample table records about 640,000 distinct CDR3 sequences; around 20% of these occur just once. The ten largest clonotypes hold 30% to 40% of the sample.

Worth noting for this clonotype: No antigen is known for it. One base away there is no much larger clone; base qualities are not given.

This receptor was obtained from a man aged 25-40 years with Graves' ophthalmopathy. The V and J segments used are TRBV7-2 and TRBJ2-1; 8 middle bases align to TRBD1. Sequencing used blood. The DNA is TGTGCCAGCAGCTTAGATCTTGGCAGGGGGCACAATGAGCAGTTCTTC. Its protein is CASSLDLGRGHNEQFF.